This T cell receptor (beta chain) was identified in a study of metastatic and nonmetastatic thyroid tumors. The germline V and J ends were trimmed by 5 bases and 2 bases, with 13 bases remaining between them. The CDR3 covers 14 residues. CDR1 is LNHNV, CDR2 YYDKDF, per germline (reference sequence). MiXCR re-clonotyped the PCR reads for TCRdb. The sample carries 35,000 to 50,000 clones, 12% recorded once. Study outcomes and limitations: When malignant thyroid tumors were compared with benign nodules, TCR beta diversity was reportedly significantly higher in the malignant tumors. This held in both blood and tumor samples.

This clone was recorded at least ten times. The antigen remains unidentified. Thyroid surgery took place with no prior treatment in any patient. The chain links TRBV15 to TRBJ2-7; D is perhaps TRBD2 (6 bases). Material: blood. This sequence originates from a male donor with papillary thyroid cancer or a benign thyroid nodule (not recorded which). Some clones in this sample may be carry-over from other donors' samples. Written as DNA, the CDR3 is TGTGCCACCAGCGAGGCGGGACGACCCTACGAGCAGTACTTC. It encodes CATSEAGRPYEQYF.